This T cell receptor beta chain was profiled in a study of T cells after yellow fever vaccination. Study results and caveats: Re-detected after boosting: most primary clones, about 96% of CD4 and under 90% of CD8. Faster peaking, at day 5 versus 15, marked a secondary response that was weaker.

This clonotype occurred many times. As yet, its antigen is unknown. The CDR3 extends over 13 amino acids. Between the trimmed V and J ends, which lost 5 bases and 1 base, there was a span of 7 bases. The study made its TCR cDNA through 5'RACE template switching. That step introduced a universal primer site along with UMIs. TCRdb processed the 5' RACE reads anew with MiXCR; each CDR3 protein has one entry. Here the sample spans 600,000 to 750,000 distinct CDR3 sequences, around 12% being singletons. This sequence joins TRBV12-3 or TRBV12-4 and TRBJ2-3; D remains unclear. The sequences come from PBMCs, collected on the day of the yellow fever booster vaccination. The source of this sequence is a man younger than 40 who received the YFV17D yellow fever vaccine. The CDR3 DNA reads TGTGCCAGCAGTGATGGGGGCACAGATACGCAGTATTTT. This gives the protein CASSDGGTDTQYF.